These T cell receptor beta chains were read from a single sample in a study of blood T cell repertoires in COVID-19. TCRdb's table, derived via immunoSEQ multiplex PCR, lists solely in-frame clones and lacks some. The table shows approximately 400,000 clones, with about 89% occurring only once. The sample comprised peripheral blood. The receptor set was obtained from a middle-aged man with acute or convalescent COVID-19. CDR3s include the opening cysteine and the closing phenylalanine or tryptophan. The D gene is left open where the match is weak. Clone size appears in some rows only: once, few, many, or a class for an expanded clone.

clone size	V gene	J gene	D gene	CDR3 protein
few	TRBV19	TRBJ1-1	.	CASSPDDYVNTEAFF
.	TRBV30	TRBJ2-7	TRBD2	CAWSATGTSGYEQYF
.	TRBV6-6	TRBJ2-1	.	CASSSDYYNEQFF
.	TRBV6-2/TRBV6-3	TRBJ2-7	.	CASSYYSSYEQYF
.	TRBV2	TRBJ2-1	.	CASRGGTFLFF
.	TRBV27	TRBJ1-5	.	CASSLSGYPNQPQHF
.	TRBV4-2	TRBJ1-1	TRBD1	CASSQGQGAEAFF
once	TRBV11-2	TRBJ1-2	.	CASSPNPVTAYGYTF
.	TRBV7-9	TRBJ1-2	.	CASSYTKEGYGYTF
.	TRBV5-4	TRBJ1-2	TRBD1	CASSLRTGYGYTF
.	TRBV2	TRBJ2-3	.	CASGRHPQRGLSTDTQYF
once	TRBV12-3/TRBV12-4	TRBJ2-7	.	CASRGDYEQYF
.	TRBV28	TRBJ1-1	TRBD1	CASSPWTGMNTEAFF
.	TRBV27	TRBJ2-7	.	CASSPRGTSKYEQYF
.	TRBV6-6	TRBJ2-4	TRBD1	CASSPGTGTSLAKNIQYF
.	TRBV11-1	TRBJ2-5	.	CASSLSGSARETQYF
once	TRBV29-1	TRBJ2-7	.	CSVALWQNEQYF
.	TRBV28	TRBJ2-7	.	CASSLSSYSYEQYF
.	TRBV7-8	TRBJ2-1	TRBD2	CASSLGLAGGIGNEQFF
.	TRBV4-3	TRBJ2-7	.	CASSQDQHAGYEQYF
.	TRBV5-5	TRBJ2-2	TRBD2	CASSTGLAGVTGELFF
once	TRBV9	TRBJ2-2	.	CASSVDPGVGTGELFF
.	TRBV5-1	TRBJ2-2	TRBD1	CASSLDLTGQGRANTGELFF
.	TRBV18	TRBJ1-1	.	CASSPKDSAPNTEAFF
.	TRBV2	TRBJ2-5	.	CASPVPGDLQETQYF
.	TRBV5-1	TRBJ2-7	TRBD2	CASSYTSGSNEQYF
.	TRBV18	TRBJ1-5	TRBD1	CVSSPPGTGYNQPQHF
once	TRBV9	TRBJ2-1	TRBD2	CASSVGLASYNEQFF
.	TRBV27	TRBJ2-1	TRBD2	CASSASGSYNEQFF
few	TRBV6-2/TRBV6-3	TRBJ2-3	TRBD2	CASSYSGTSASDTQYF
once	TRBV7-6	TRBJ2-3	TRBD2	CASSPSGTSGRSTDTQYF
.	TRBV12-3/TRBV12-4	TRBJ1-2	.	CASSFPGLNGYTF
.	TRBV14	TRBJ1-2	TRBD1	CASSQGWTGVYGYTF
.	TRBV5-5	TRBJ2-1	.	CASSLGTYNEQFF
.	TRBV7-9	TRBJ2-3	TRBD2	CASSSSVAGRGRTDTQYF
once	TRBV30	TRBJ1-2	.	CAWSVQPLGYGYTF
.	TRBV19	TRBJ2-3	TRBD2	CASSTMGPGLAGGSDTQYF
.	TRBV14	TRBJ1-1	.	CASSPRLDTRAFF
once	TRBV3-1/TRBV3-2	TRBJ2-1	TRBD1	CASSQGQGNEQFF
.	TRBV28	TRBJ1-4	.	CASRGDEKLFF
.	TRBV5-6	TRBJ2-3	.	CASSPFGRRTDTQYF
.	TRBV7-9	TRBJ1-2	.	CASSLLRGGYGYTF
.	TRBV3-1/TRBV3-2	TRBJ2-7	.	CASSQMVTGTYEQYF
.	TRBV9	TRBJ1-4	.	CASSLRSGRENEKLFF